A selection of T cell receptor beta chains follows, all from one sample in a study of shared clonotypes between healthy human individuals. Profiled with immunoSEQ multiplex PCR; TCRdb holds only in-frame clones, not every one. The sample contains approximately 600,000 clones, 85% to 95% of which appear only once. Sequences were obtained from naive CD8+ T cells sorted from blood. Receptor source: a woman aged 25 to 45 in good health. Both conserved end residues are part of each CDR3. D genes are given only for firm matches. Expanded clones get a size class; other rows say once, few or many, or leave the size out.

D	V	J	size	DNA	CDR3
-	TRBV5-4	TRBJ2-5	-	TGTGCCAGCAGCTTGGTGGCTAGCGCACAAGAGACCCAGTACTTC	CASSLVASAQETQYF
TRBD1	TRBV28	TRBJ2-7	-	TGTGCCAGCAGTTTAACATCCCTGGGGGACAGGGGACTCGAGCAGTACTTC	CASSLTSLGDRGLEQYF
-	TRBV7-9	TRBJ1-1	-	TGTGCCAGCAGCAGTGGGATGTTAAACACTGAAGCTTTCTTT	CASSSGMLNTEAFF
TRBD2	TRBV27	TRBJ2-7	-	TGTGCCAGCAGGATCTCGGCTAGCGGGGGCCTGAACGAGCAGTACTTC	CASRISASGGLNEQYF
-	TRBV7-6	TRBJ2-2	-	TGTGCCAGCAGCTTGAACACCGGGGAGCTGTTTTTT	CASSLNTGELFF
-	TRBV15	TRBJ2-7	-	TGTGCCACCAGCATGGAGGGAGTGCGTTATCACGAGCAGTACTTC	CATSMEGVRYHEQYF
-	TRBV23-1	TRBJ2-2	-	TGCGCCAGCAGTCCTCCCATGGGGGTTTGCGGGGAGCTGTTTTTT	CASSPPMGVCGELFF
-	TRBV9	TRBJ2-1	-	TGTGCCAGCAGCGTAAACGAGGGAGAGCAGTTCTTC	CASSVNEGEQFF
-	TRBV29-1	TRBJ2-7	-	TGCAGCGTTCTCAACCCAATAATGGACGGTTCAAACGAGCAGTACTTC	CSVLNPIMDGSNEQYF
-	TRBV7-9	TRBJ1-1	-	TGTGCCAGCAGCCAAAACAAAGGGCGTGGGGACACTGAAGCTTTCTTT	CASSQNKGRGDTEAFF
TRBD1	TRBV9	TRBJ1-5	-	TGTGCCAGCAGCCCCTCGGACAGGGCTCTGAGGATTGACCAGCATTTT	CASSPSDRALRIDQHF
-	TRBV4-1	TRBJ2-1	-	TGCGCCAGCAGCCAGGGGGCGGGAGTTCCTAATGAGCAGTTCTTC	CASSQGAGVPNEQFF
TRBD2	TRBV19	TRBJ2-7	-	TGTGCCAGTAGTATGGCGGGAGCGGCCTACGAGCAGTACTTC	CASSMAGAAYEQYF
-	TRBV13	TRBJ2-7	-	TGTGCCAGCAGCTTAACTATCATCGACGAGCAGTACTTC	CASSLTIIDEQYF
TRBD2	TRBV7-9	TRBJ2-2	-	TGTGCCAGCAGCCAGGGACTAGCGGGAGTGGAGAGCACCGGGGAGCTGTTTTTT	CASSQGLAGVESTGELFF
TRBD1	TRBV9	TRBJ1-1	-	TGTGCCAGCAGCGCACCCGGGACAGAGATGAACACTGAAGCTTTCTTT	CASSAPGTEMNTEAFF
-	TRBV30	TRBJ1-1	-	TGTGCCTGGAGTGTAGGAACTGAAGCTTTCTTT	CAWSVGTEAFF
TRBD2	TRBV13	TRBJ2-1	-	TGTGCCAGCAGCCGGACTAGCGGGGATGAGCAGTTCTTC	CASSRTSGDEQFF
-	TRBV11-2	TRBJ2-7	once	TGTGCCAGCAGCTCCGAATTTTCGGGCCCCTACGAGCAGTACTTC	CASSSEFSGPYEQYF
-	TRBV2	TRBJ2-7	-	TGTGCCAGCACTCCCTTGGCCGAGCAGTACTTC	CASTPLAEQYF
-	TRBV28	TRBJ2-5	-	TGTGCCAGCACCGATGACAGACAAGAGACCCAGTACTTC	CASTDDRQETQYF
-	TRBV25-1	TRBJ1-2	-	TGTGCCAGCAGTGTCCCCGGGGGCTATGGCTACACCTTC	CASSVPGGYGYTF
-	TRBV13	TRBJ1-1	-	TGTGCCAGCAGCTCGGACAGTGCGTTGGGTGAAGCTTTCTTT	CASSSDSALGEAFF
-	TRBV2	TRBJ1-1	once	TGTGCCAGCAGTGATCGTGGGCCCTGGACTGAAGCTTTCTTT	CASSDRGPWTEAFF